This T cell receptor (beta chain) was identified in a study of T cell repertoires in cytomegalovirus infection. At the level of the study: Used in the study were CMV epitopes, some recently identified and HLA-C-restricted, others well-studied and HLA-B-restricted.

TCRdb called the reads again in MiXCR, with one record for every CDR3 protein. The sample comprises some 900,000 distinct CDR3 sequences, about 33% of which are singletons, and around 12% rests with the top ten. Trimming took 1 base from V and 9 from J, leaving 10 bases between them. The V gene's germline CDR1 is MGHDK and CDR2 SYGVNS. This CDR3 comprises 14 residues. This clonotype was observed a handful of times. The antigen is undetermined. The receptor was isolated from a human donor in good health (CMV status not recorded). Some clones in this sample may be carry-over from other donors' samples. The gene calls are TRBV25-1 and TRBJ1-6; possibly TRBD1 for D (5 bases). The source was cultured CD8+ T cells from PBMCs, collected from culture after CMV antigen stimulation. CDR3 sequence: CASSESGVGSPLHF. The CDR3 bases are TGTGCCAGCAGTGAATCGGGGGTGGGTTCACCCCTCCACTTT. The full variable domain, rest sourced from reference TRBV25-1 and TRBJ1-6, is EADIYQTPRYLVIGTGKKITLECSQTMGHDKMYWYQQDPGMELHLIHYSYGVNSTEKGDLSSESTVSRIRTEHFPLTLESARPSHTSQYLCASSESGVGSPLHFGNGTRLTVT.